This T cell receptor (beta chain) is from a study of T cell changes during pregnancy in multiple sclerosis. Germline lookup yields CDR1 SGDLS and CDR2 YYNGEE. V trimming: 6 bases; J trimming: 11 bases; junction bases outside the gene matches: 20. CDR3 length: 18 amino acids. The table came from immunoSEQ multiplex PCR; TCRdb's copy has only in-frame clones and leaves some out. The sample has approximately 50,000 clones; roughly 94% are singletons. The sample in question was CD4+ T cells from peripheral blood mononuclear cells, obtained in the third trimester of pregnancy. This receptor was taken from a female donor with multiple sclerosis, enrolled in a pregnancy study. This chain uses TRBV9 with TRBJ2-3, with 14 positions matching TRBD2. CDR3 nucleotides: TGTGCCAGCACTCCAACCGGGACTAGCGGGAGTAACGGGGAGGGGCAGTATTTT. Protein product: CASTPTGTSGSNGEGQYF.